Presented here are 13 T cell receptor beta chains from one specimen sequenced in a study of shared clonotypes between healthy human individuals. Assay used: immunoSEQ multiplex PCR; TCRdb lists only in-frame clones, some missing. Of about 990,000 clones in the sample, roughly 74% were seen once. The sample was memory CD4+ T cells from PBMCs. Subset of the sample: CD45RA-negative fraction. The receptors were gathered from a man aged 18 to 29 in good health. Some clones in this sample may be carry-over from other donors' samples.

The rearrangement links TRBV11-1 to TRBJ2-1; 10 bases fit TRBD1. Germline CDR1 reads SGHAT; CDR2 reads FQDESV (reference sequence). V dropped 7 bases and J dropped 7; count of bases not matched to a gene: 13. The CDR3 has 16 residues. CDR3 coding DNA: TGTGCCAGCAACTGGGGCCCTGGACAGGGGGGGAATGAGCAGTTCTTC. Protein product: CASNWGPGQGGNEQFF.

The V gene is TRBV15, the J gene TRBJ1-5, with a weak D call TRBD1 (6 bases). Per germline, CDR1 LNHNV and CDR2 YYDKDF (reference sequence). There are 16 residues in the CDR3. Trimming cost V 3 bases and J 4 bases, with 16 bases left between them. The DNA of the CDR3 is TGTGCCACCAGCAGGGGGGACACCCGGCGTAATCAGCCCCAGCATTTT. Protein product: CATSRGDTRRNQPQHF. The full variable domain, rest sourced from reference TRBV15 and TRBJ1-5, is DAMVIQNPRYQVTQFGKPVTLSCSQTLNHNVMYWYQQKSSQAPKLLFHYYDKDFNNEADTPDNFQSRRPNTSFCFLDIRSPGLGDTAMYLCATSRGDTRRNQPQHFGDGTRLSIL.

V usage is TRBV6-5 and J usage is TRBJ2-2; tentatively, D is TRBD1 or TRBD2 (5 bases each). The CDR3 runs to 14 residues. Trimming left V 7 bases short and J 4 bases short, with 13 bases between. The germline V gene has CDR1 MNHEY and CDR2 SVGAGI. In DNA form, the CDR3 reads TGTGCCAGCAACGACAGAGGAGGCACCGGGGAGCTGTTTTTT. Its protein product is CASNDRGGTGELFF.

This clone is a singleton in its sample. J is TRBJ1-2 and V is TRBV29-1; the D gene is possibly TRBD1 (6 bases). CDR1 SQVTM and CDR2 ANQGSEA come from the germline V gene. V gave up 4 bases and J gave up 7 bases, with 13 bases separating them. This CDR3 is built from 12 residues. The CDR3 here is CSVVVGAGGYTF. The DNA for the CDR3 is TGCAGCGTTGTAGTGGGGGCGGGTGGCTACACCTTC.

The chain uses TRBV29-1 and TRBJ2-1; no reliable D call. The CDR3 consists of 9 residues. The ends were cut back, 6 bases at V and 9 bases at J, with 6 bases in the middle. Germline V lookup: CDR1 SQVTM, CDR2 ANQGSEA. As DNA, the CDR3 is TGCAGCGTAGGCGTTGAGCAGTTCTTC. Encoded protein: CSVGVEQFF.

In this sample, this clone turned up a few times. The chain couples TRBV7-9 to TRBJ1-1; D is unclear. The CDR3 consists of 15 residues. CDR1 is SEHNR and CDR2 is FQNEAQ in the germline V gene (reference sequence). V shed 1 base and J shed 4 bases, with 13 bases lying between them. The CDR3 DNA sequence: TGTGCCAGCAGCTTAGGGAGATCTAACGGCACTGAAGCTTTCTTT. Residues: CASSLGRSNGTEAFF.

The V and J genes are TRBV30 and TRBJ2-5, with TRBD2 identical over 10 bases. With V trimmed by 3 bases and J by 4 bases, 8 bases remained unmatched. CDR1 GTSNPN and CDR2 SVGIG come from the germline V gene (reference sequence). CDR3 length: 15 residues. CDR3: CAWREAGGPRETQYF. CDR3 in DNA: TGTGCCTGGAGGGAAGCGGGAGGGCCGAGAGAGACCCAGTACTTC.

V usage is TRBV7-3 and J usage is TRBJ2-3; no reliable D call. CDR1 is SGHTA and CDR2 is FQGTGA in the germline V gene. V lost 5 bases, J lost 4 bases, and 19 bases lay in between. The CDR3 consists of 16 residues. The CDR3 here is CASSPPSGPEADTQYF. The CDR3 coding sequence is TGTGCCAGCAGCCCCCCCTCGGGCCCTGAGGCAGATACGCAGTATTTT. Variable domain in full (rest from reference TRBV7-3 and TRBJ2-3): GAGVSQTPSNKVTEKGKYVELRCDPISGHTALYWYRQSLGQGPEFLIYFQGTGAADDSGLPNDRFFAVRPEGSVSTLKIQRTERGDSAVYLCASSPPSGPEADTQYFGPGTRLTVL.

The CDR3 loop is CASSEQGASEAFF. Written as DNA, the CDR3 is TGTGCCAGCAGCGAACAGGGGGCAAGTGAAGCTTTCTTT. The chain combines TRBV11-1 with TRBJ1-1; 9 bases fit TRBD1. The CDR3 sequence is 13 residues long. Trimming removed 5 bases from V and 7 bases from J; junction bases left unmatched: 5. CDR1 and CDR2 from the germline V gene are SGHAT and FQDESV (reference sequence).

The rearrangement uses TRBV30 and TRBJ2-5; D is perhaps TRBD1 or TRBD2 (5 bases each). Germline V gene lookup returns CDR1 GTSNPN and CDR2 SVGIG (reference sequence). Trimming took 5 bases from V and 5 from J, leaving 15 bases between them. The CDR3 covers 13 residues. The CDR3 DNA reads TGTGCCTGGCTAGTGGGGGTTGGCGAGACCCAGTACTTC. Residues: CAWLVGVGETQYF.

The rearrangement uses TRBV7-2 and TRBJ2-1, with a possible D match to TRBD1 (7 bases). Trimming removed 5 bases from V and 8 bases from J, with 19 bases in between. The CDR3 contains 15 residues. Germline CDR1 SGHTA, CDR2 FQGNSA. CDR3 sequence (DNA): TGTGCCAGCAGCCCCGGGACCACCAGGGGGGATGAGCAGTTCTTC. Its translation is CASSPGTTRGDEQFF.

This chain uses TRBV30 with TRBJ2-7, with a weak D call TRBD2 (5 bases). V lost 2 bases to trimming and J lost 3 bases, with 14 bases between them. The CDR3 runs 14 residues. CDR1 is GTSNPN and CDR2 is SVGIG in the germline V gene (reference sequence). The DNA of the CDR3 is TGTGCCTGGAGTATAACGGGAACCAACTACGAGCAGTACTTC. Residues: CAWSITGTNYEQYF.

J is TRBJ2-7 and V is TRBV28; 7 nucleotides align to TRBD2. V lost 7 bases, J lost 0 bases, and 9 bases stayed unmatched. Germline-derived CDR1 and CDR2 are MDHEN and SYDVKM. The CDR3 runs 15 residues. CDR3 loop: CASTLGGDGSYEQYF. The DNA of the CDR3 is TGTGCCAGCACCCTGGGGGGGGATGGCTCCTACGAGCAGTACTTC. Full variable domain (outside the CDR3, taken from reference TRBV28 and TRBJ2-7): DVKVTQSSRYLVKRTGEKVFLECVQDMDHENMFWYRQDPGLGLRLIYFSYDVKMKEKGDIPEGYSVSREKKERFSLILESASTNQTSMYLCASTLGGDGSYEQYFGPGTRLTVT.